The T cell receptor (beta chain) described here comes from a study of pediatric ulcerative colitis. TCRdb keeps only in-frame clones here, not all; method: immunoSEQ multiplex PCR. The profile shows 60,000 to 75,000 clones, 77% of them singletons. The CDR3 is made up of 13 amino acids. From germline, CDR1 is SNHLY and CDR2 FYNNEI. The V gene lost 1 base and the J gene lost 4 bases, with 6 bases spanning the gap. The chain joins TRBV2 to TRBJ2-3; D is ambiguous. The sequenced material came from blood. The source is a boy aged 5-17 years with moderate ulcerative colitis. The CDR3 is CASSEGPPDTQYF. DNA for the CDR3: TGTGCCAGCAGTGAAGGGCCCCCAGATACGCAGTATTTT.